One sample yielded the 9 T cell receptor beta chains listed below, sequenced in a study of T-cell memory formation after mild COVID-19. Via MiXCR, TCRdb re-called the 5' RACE reads, giving one row per CDR3 protein. The sample carries about 290,000 distinct CDR3 sequences, less than 20% recorded once. The specimen sequenced was PBMCs or a T cell subset sorted from them (not recorded which). These receptors were obtained from a man younger than 30 who had mild COVID-19 (a few samples of this study predate the infection). Cell type and time point are not known.

This clonotype was counted only a few times. CDR3 sequence reads: CASSLALGYEQFF. CDR3 sequence (DNA): TGTGCCAGCAGCTTAGCTCTGGGCTATGAGCAGTTCTTC. V and J are TRBV13 and TRBJ2-1; D is ambiguous. Germline CDR1 PRHDT, CDR2 FYEKMQ (reference sequence). The CDR3 has 13 residues. V shed 1 base and J shed 8 bases, with 9 bases lying between them. The variable domain in full, completed from reference TRBV13 and TRBJ2-1, reads AAGVIQSPRHLIKEKRETATLKCYPIPRHDTVYWYQQGPGQDPQFLISFYEKMQSDKGSIPDRFSAQQFSDYHSELNMSSLELGDSALYFCASSLALGYEQFFGPGTRLTVL.

This clonotype was observed a few times. J is TRBJ1-1 and V is TRBV7-9; D is unresolved. CDR1 is SEHNR, CDR2 FQNEAQ, per germline (reference sequence). Trimming shortened V by 0 bases and J by 3 bases, and 5 bases separated the two germline ends. The CDR3 loop spans 13 amino acids. CDR3: CASSLAPDTEAFF. In DNA form, the CDR3 reads TGTGCCAGCAGCTTAGCACCGGACACTGAAGCTTTCTTT.

This rearrangement joins TRBV7-9 to TRBJ2-5, with 8 bases matching TRBD1. From germline, CDR1 is SEHNR and CDR2 FQNEAQ (reference sequence). With 5 bases clipped from V and 5 bases from J, the junction kept 13 bases outside the gene matches. The CDR3 has 16 residues. As DNA, the CDR3 is TGTGCCAGCAGCCTCGCCGACAGGGGAGTCTGGGAGACCCAGTACTTC. Residues: CASSLADRGVWETQYF.

This clonotype has just a few counts. The chain recombines TRBV10-3 with TRBJ2-5; D not certain. Trimming shortened V by 7 bases and J by 1 base, and 10 bases separated the two germline ends. Germline V gene lookup returns CDR1 ENHRY and CDR2 SYGVKD. The CDR3 totals 13 residues. Here the CDR3 reads CAITAGPQETQYF. The CDR3 DNA is TGTGCCATCACAGCCGGGCCCCAAGAGACCCAGTACTTC.

The V gene is TRBV4-2, the J gene TRBJ1-5, with a weak D call TRBD1 (5 bases). V lost 0 bases and J lost 7, with 10 bases in between. Germline values: CDR1 LGHNA, CDR2 YNFKEQ. This CDR3 region has 14 residues. The CDR3 DNA is TGTGCCAGCAGCCAAGAGCAGGGAGACCAGCCCCAGCATTTT. It codes for CASSQEQGDQPQHF.

The chain joins TRBV20-1 to TRBJ1-2, with D tentatively TRBD1 (6 bases). Germline V gene sequence: CDR1 DFQATT, CDR2 SNEGSKA (reference sequence). With 4 bases removed from V and 6 bases from J, the gap between germline ends came to 15 bases. The CDR3 covers 13 residues. CDR3 in DNA: TGCAGTGCTATCCGGGACACACTTGATGGCTACACCTTC. Its protein is CSAIRDTLDGYTF.

The V and J genes are TRBV27 and TRBJ2-5; 11 positions agree with TRBD2. The CDR3 length is 15 residues. Germline assignment: CDR1 MNHEY and CDR2 SMNVEV (reference sequence). With 8 bases clipped from V and 4 bases from J, the junction kept 9 bases outside the gene matches. The CDR3 bases are TGTGCCAGCGGCAGACTAGCGGGGTCCGGAGAGACCCAGTACTTC. Translation: CASGRLAGSGETQYF.

This chain links TRBV27 with TRBJ1-5, with D uncertain. The ends were cut back, 4 bases at V and 7 bases at J, with 11 bases in the middle. This CDR3 is built from 13 residues. Germline-derived CDR1 and CDR2 are MNHEY and SMNVEV (reference sequence). CDR3 sequence: CASSSSPPQPQHF. The CDR3 coding sequence is TGTGCCAGCAGTTCTTCTCCACCCCAGCCCCAGCATTTT.

This clonotype was seen more than once but under ten times. V and J are TRBV6-5 and TRBJ2-1, with D possibly matching TRBD2 (5 bases). V was clipped by 2 bases and J by 6 bases, with 5 bases between them. CDR1 is MNHEY and CDR2 is SVGAGI in the germline V gene. The CDR3 is made up of 12 amino acids. Here the CDR3 reads CASSYGSNEQFF. The CDR3 DNA sequence: TGTGCCAGCAGTTACGGGAGCAATGAGCAGTTCTTC.